This T cell receptor (beta chain) was sequenced during a study of T cell repertoires in cytomegalovirus infection. Overall study results and limits: Cumulative frequency of public TCR beta families picked out carriers of CMV plus the relevant HLA.

Germline-derived CDR1 and CDR2 are LNHNV and YYDKDF (reference sequence). Unmatched junction bases numbered 6, after V lost 5 bases and J lost 5 bases. The CDR3 is 14 residues long. MiXCR, run by TCRdb on the reads, gives a single entry per CDR3 protein. The data hold roughly 920,000 distinct CDR3 sequences, with approximately 33% observed a single time. Comments on this clonotype: The antigen is undetermined.

V is TRBV15 and J is TRBJ2-1; 7 bases agree with TRBD1. The receptor comes from a human donor in good health (CMV status not recorded). Some clones in this sample may be carry-over from other donors' samples. The sample here was cultured CD8+ T cells from PBMCs, taken from culture after CMV antigen stimulation. The CDR3 is CATSQGGRDNEQFF. The CDR3 DNA follows: TGTGCCACCAGCCAAGGGGGCCGGGACAATGAGCAGTTCTTC.